This T cell receptor beta chain was retrieved from a study of shared clonotypes between healthy human individuals. Across the study: Three plates each covered CD4 naive and memory; CD8 naive two, CD8 memory one. Whole-study findings and limits: A small donor pool kept down the genetic and exposure-history diversity that was represented.

Assay runs were performed at deep level. On sorted subsets, replicate PCRs used 200 to 250 ng DNA, or some 28,000 T cell genomes. Repertoires were generated with immunoSEQ multiplex PCR, while TCRdb's copy carries only in-frame clones and drops some. The sample shows some 980,000 clones, about 80% of them seen only once. V trimming: 7 bases; J trimming: 6 bases; junction bases outside the gene matches: 8. This CDR3 spans 15 amino acids. The V gene's germline CDR1 is ENHRY and CDR2 SYGVKD. As for this clone: Its antigen is unknown.

Material: memory CD4+ T cells sorted from blood. Subset reported: CD45RA-negative fraction. This chain connects TRBV10-3 to TRBJ2-7, with 14 bases lining up with TRBD2. This TCR came from a man aged 18 to 29 in good health. CDR3 residues: CAITPGLAGEGEQYF. CDR3 nucleotide sequence: TGTGCCATCACCCCGGGACTAGCGGGAGAAGGCGAGCAGTACTTC.